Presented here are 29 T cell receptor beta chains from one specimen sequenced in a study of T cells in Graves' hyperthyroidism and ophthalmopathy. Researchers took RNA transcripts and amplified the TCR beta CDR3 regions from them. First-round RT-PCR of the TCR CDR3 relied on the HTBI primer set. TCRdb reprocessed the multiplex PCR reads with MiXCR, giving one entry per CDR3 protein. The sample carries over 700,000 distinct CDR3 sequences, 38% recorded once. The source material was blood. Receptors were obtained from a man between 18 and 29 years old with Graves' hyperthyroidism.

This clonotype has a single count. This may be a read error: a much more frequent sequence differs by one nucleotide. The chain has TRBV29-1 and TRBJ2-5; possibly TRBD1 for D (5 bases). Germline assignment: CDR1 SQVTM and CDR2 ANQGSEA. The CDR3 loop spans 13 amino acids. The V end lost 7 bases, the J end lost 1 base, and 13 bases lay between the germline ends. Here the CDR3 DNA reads TGCAGCGCTGTCTGGGGCCTCCAAGAGACCCAGTACTTC. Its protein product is CSAVWGLQETQYF.

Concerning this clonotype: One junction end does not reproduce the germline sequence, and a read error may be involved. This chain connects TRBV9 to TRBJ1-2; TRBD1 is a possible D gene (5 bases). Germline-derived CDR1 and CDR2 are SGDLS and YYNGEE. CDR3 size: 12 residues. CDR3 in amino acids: CASSQEGSGEFF. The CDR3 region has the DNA TGTGCCAGCAGCCAAGAGGGGTCCGGGGAATTCTTC.

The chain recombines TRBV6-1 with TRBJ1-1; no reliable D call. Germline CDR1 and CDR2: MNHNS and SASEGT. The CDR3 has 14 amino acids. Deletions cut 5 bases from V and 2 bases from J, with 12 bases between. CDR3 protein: CASSFGLSNTEAFF. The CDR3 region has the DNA TGTGCCAGCAGTTTCGGTCTTTCTAACACTGAAGCTTTCTTT.

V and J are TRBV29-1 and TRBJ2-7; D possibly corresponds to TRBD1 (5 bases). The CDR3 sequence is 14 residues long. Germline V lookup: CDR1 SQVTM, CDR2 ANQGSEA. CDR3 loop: CSARDPGQGYEQYF. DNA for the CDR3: TGCAGTGCTAGAGATCCCGGCCAGGGTTACGAGCAGTACTTC.

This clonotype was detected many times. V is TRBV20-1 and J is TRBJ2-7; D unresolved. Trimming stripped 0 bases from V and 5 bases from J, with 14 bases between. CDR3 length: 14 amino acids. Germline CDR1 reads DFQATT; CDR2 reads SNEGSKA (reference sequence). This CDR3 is CSARDPRRAHEQYF. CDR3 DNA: TGCAGTGCTAGAGACCCACGAAGGGCCCACGAGCAGTACTTC.

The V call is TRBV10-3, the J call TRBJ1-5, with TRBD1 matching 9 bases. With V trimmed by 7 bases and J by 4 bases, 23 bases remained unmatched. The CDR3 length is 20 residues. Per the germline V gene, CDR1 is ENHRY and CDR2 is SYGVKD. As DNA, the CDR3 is TGTGCCATCACCACGGAAGGGGAGGGCATGGGACAGGGTGGAAATCAGCCCCAGCATTTT. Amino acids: CAITTEGEGMGQGGNQPQHF.

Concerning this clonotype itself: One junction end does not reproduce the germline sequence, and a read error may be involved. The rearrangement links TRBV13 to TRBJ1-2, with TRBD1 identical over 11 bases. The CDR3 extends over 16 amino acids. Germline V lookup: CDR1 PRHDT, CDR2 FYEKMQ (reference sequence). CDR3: CASSQDPLDRGRGYTF. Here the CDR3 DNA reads TGCGCCAGCAGCCAAGACCCCTTGGACAGGGGGCGAGGCTACACCTTC. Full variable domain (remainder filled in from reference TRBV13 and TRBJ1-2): AAGVIQSPRHLIKEKRETATLKCYPIPRHDTVYWYQQGPGQDPQFLISFYEKMQSDKGSIPDRFSAQQFSDYHSELNMSSLELGDSALYFCASSQDPLDRGRGYTFGSGTRLTVV.

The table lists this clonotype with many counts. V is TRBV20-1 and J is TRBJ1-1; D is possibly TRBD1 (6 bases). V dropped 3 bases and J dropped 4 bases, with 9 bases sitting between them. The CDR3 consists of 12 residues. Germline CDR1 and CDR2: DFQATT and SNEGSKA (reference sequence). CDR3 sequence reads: CSASGGGTEAFF. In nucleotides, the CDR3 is TGCAGTGCTAGCGGAGGGGGCACTGAAGCTTTCTTT.

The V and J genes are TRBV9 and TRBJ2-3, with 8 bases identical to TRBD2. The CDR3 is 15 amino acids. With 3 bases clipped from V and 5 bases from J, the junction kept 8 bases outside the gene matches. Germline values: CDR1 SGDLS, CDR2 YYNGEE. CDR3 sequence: CASSELAGRLDTQYF. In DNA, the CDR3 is TGTGCCAGCAGCGAATTAGCGGGGCGTTTAGATACGCAGTATTTT. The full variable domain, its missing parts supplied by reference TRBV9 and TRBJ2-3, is DSGVTQTPKHLITATGQRVTLRCSPRSGDLSVYWYQQSLDQGLQFLIQYYNGEERAKGNILERFSAQQFPDLHSELNLSSLELGDSALYFCASSELAGRLDTQYFGPGTRLTVL.

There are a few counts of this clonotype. CDR3 DNA sequence: TGTGCCAGCAGCGTAGATCCGACAGGGGCTAATTCACCCCTCCACTTT. This gives the protein CASSVDPTGANSPLHF. The V gene is TRBV9, the J gene TRBJ1-6, with 8 nucleotides matching TRBD1. Germline V gene data show CDR1 as SGDLS and CDR2 as YYNGEE. The CDR3 runs 16 residues. The V segment lost 0 bases and the J segment 6 bases; nucleotides outside the gene matches: 5.

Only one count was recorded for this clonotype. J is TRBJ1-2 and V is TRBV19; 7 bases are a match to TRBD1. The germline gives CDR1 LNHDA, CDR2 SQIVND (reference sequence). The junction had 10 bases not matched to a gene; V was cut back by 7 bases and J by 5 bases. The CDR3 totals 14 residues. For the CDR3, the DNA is TGTGCCAGTAACTCCCACGGACAGGCGTATGGCTACACCTTC. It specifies CASNSHGQAYGYTF.

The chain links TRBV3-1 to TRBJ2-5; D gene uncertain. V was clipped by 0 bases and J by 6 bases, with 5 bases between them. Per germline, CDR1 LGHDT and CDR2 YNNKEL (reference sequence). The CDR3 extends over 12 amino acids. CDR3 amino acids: CASSQEGKTQYF. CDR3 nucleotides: TGTGCCAGCAGCCAAGAGGGGAAGACCCAGTACTTC.

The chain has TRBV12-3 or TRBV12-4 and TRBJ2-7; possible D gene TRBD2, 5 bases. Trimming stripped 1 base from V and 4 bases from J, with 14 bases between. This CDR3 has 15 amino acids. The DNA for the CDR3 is TGTGCCAGCAGTTTAGGAAGACACGGAGGATACGAGCAGTACTTC. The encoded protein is CASSLGRHGGYEQYF.

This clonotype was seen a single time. The CDR3 DNA reads as TGTGCCAGCAGCGCGACGACTAGCGGGGTAGACTACGAGCAGTACTTC. Amino acid sequence: CASSATTSGVDYEQYF. The chain has TRBV5-4 and TRBJ2-7, with 11 bases identical to TRBD2. This CDR3 contains 16 residues. Trimming removed 4 bases from V and 3 bases from J; junction bases left unmatched: 9. CDR1 is SGHNT and CDR2 is YYREEE in the germline V gene (reference sequence).

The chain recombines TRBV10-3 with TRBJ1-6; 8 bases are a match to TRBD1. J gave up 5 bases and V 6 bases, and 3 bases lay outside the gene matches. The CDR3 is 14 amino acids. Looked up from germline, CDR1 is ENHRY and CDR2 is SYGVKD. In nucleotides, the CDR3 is TGTGCCATCAGCGGGGGACAGGATAATTCACCCCTCCACTTT. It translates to CAISGGQDNSPLHF.

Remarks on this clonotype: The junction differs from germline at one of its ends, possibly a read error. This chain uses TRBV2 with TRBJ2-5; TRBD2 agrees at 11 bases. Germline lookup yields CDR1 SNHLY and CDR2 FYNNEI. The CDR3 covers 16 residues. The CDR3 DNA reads TGCGCCAGCAGGAGAACTAGCGGGGGACTTCAAGAGACCCAGTACTTC. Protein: CASRRTSGGLQETQYF.

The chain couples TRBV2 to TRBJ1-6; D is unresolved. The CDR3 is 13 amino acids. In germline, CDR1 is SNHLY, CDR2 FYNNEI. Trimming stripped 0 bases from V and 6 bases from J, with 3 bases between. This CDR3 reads CASSEAVNSPLHF. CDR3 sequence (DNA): TGTGCCAGCAGTGAAGCAGTTAATTCACCCCTCCACTTT.

CDR3 residues: CATSRDRRGGANVLTF. In DNA, the CDR3 is TGTGCCACCAGCAGAGATCGAAGGGGGGGGGCCAACGTCCTGACTTTC. The V and J genes are TRBV15 and TRBJ2-6; D is possibly TRBD1 (6 bases). The V end was cut by 0 bases, the J end by 4 bases, with 10 bases between. CDR3 length: 16 amino acids. Germline V gives CDR1 LNHNV, CDR2 YYDKDF (reference sequence).

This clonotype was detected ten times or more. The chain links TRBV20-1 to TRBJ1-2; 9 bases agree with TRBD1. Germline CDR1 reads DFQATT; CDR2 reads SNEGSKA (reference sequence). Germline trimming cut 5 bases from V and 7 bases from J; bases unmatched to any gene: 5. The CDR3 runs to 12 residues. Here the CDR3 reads CSAPGTGSGYTF. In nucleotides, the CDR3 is TGCAGTGCTCCAGGGACAGGGTCTGGCTACACCTTC.

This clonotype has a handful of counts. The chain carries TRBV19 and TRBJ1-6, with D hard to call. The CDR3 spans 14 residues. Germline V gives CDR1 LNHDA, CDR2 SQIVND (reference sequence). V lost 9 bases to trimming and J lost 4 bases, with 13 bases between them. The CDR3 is CASKSGDYNSPLHF. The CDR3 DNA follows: TGTGCCAGCAAGTCCGGGGATTATAATTCACCCCTCCACTTT.

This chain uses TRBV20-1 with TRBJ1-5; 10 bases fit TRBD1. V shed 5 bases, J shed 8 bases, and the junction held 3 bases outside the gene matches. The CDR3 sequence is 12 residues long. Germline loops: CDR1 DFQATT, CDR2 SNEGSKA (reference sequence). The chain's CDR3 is CSAGTGDKPQHF. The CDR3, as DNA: TGCAGTGCTGGGACAGGGGACAAGCCCCAGCATTTT.

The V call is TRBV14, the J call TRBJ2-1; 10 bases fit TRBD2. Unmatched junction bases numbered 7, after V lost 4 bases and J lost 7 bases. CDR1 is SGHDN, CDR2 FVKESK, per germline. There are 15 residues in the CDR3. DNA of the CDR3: TGTGCCAGCAGCCCAAGGATTAGCGGGAGGAATGAGCAGTTCTTC. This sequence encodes CASSPRISGRNEQFF.

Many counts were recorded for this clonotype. The chain's CDR3 is CASHLGTNTEAFF. In DNA, the CDR3 is TGTGCCTCACACCTTGGGACGAACACTGAAGCTTTCTTT. This rearrangement joins TRBV10-3 to TRBJ1-1, with TRBD1 as a possible D gene (5 bases). Trimming took off 11 bases at V and 1 base at J, with 14 bases between the two ends. This CDR3 has 13 amino acids. Germline CDR1 ENHRY, CDR2 SYGVKD.

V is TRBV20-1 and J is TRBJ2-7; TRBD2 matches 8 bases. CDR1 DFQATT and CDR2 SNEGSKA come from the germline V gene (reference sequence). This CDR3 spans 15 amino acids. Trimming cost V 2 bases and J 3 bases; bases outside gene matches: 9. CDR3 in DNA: TGCAGTGCTAGATCCTATCACGGGGGGGTCTACGAGCAGTACTTC. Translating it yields CSARSYHGGVYEQYF.

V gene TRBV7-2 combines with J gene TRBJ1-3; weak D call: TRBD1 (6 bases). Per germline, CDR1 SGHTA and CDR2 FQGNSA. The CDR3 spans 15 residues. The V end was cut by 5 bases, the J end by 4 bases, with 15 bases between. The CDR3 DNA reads TGTGCCAGCAGCCTAAATACAGGGAACGGAAACACCATATATTTT. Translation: CASSLNTGNGNTIYF.

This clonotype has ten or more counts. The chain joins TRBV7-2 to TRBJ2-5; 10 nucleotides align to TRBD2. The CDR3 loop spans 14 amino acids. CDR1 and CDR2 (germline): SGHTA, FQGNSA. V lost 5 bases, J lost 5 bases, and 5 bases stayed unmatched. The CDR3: CASSHPSGSETQYF. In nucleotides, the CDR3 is TGTGCCAGCAGCCATCCTAGCGGGAGCGAGACCCAGTACTTC.

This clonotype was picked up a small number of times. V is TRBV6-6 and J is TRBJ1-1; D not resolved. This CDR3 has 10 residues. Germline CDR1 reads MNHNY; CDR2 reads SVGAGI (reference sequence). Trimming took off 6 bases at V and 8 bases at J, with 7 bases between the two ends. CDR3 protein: CASSPREAFF. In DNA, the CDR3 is TGTGCCAGCAGCCCCAGAGAAGCTTTCTTT.

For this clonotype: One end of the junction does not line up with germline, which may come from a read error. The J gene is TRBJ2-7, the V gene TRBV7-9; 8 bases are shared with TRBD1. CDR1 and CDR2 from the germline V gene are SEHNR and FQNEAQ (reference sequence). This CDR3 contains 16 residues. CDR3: CASSQFTGTGRDEQYF. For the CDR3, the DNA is TGCGCCAGCAGCCAGTTTACTGGGACAGGCAGGGACGAGCAGTACTTC.

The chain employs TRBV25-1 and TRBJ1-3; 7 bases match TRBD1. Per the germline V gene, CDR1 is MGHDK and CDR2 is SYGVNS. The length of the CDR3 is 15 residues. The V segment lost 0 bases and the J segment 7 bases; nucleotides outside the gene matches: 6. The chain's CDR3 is CASSEYGGTANTIYF. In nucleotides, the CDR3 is TGTGCCAGCAGTGAATATGGAGGGACAGCTAACACCATATATTTT.